This T cell receptor (beta chain) was sequenced for a study of T cell responses to AZD1222 COVID-19 vaccine. The ends were cut back, 7 bases at V and 3 bases at J, with 10 bases in the middle. The CDR3 totals 13 residues. Data came from immunoSEQ multiplex PCR; TCRdb stores just in-frame clones and leaves some out. The top ten hold roughly 6.2% of the sample, which has about 35,000 clones, around 88% seen once. This sequence was found in an adult in good health. The sample in question was peripheral blood, obtained on day 0 of AZD1222 vaccination. The chain is built from TRBV12-3 or TRBV12-4 and TRBJ1-5; D is undetermined. CDR3 nucleotide sequence: TGTGCCAGCAAAGTATCGAACAATCAGCCCCAGCATTTT. It is translated as CASKVSNNQPQHF.